The rows below give T cell receptor beta chains drawn from one sample of a study of blood T cell repertoires in COVID-19. Sequenced by immunoSEQ multiplex PCR; TCRdb stores in-frame clones only, minus some. The profile shows more than 150,000 clones, less than 90% of them singletons. Sequencing was performed on PBMCs or T cells enriched from blood (not recorded which). The receptor source for this set is a woman aged 45-65 years who had recovered from COVID-19. Each CDR3 is given with its conserved first and last residue. The D gene is left open where the match is weak. The listing skips clone size in some rows; elsewhere it reads once, few, many or a size class.

D gene: TRBD1
V gene: TRBV4-1
J gene: TRBJ1-2
clone size: -
CDR3 protein: CASSLGGQGASYGYTF
CDR3 DNA: TGCGCCAGCAGCCTGGGTGGGCAGGGGGCCAGCTATGGCTACACCTTC

D gene: -
V gene: TRBV3-1/TRBV3-2
J gene: TRBJ2-2
clone size: -
CDR3 protein: CASSVTGSARELFF
CDR3 DNA: TGTGCCAGCAGTGTTACAGGGTCGGCCCGGGAGCTGTTTTTT

D gene: -
V gene: TRBV7-6
J gene: TRBJ2-4
clone size: -
CDR3 protein: CASSPAGSRANIQYF
CDR3 DNA: TGTGCCAGCAGCCCAGCCGGGTCCAGAGCGAACATTCAGTACTTC

D gene: -
V gene: TRBV7-2
J gene: TRBJ1-5
clone size: -
CDR3 protein: CASSSRQANQPQHF
CDR3 DNA: TGTGCCAGCAGCTCCCGACAGGCCAATCAGCCCCAGCATTTT

D gene: TRBD2
V gene: TRBV20-1
J gene: TRBJ2-7
clone size: few
CDR3 protein: CSASEGRGVYEQYF
CDR3 DNA: TGCAGTGCTAGTGAAGGACGGGGGGTTTACGAGCAGTACTTC

D gene: -
V gene: TRBV7-2
J gene: TRBJ1-2
clone size: -
CDR3 protein: CASSPQGFRYGYTF
CDR3 DNA: TGTGCCAGCAGTCCTCAGGGTTTTCGGTATGGCTACACCTTC

D gene: -
V gene: TRBV5-1
J gene: TRBJ1-4
clone size: -
CDR3 protein: CASSKEGEKLFF
CDR3 DNA: TGCGCCAGCAGCAAGGAGGGGGAAAAACTGTTTTTT

D gene: TRBD2
V gene: TRBV6-2/TRBV6-3
J gene: TRBJ2-3
clone size: -
CDR3 protein: CASSSEQSGRPYFTDTQYF
CDR3 DNA: TGTGCCAGCAGTTCCGAACAAAGCGGGAGGCCCTATTTTACAGATACGCAGTATTTT

D gene: TRBD1
V gene: TRBV28
J gene: TRBJ1-3
clone size: -
CDR3 protein: CASSLFGTGDRDTIYF
CDR3 DNA: TGTGCCAGCAGTTTATTTGGGACAGGGGATCGAGACACCATATATTTT

D gene: -
V gene: TRBV3-1/TRBV3-2
J gene: TRBJ1-1
clone size: -
CDR3 protein: CASTSALTEAFF
CDR3 DNA: TGTGCCAGCACCAGCGCTTTAACTGAAGCTTTCTTT

D gene: TRBD2
V gene: TRBV6-5
J gene: TRBJ2-3
clone size: -
CDR3 protein: CASSYSGGRAGDTQYF
CDR3 DNA: TGTGCCAGCAGTTACTCGGGCGGGAGGGCCGGTGATACGCAGTATTTT

D gene: -
V gene: TRBV19
J gene: TRBJ2-5
clone size: -
CDR3 protein: CASSTLLQETQYF
CDR3 DNA: TGTGCCAGTAGTACCTTACTACAAGAGACCCAGTACTTC

D gene: -
V gene: TRBV28
J gene: TRBJ2-3
clone size: -
CDR3 protein: CASSSSLRADRRRTQYF
CDR3 DNA: TGTGCCAGCAGTTCCTCCTTGAGGGCGGACCGCCGACGCACGCAGTATTTT

D gene: -
V gene: TRBV5-1
J gene: TRBJ2-3
clone size: -
CDR3 protein: CASSHDRTDTQYF
CDR3 DNA: TGCGCCAGCAGCCATGACAGGACAGATACGCAGTATTTT

D gene: TRBD1
V gene: TRBV24-1
J gene: TRBJ2-1
clone size: -
CDR3 protein: CATSGEEGQGANNEQFF
CDR3 DNA: TGTGCCACCAGTGGAGAGGAGGGACAGGGGGCCAACAATGAGCAGTTCTTC

D gene: TRBD1
V gene: TRBV6-5
J gene: TRBJ1-2
clone size: -
CDR3 protein: CASSPDRRNYGYTF
CDR3 DNA: TGTGCCAGCTCCCCGGACAGGAGGAACTATGGCTACACCTTC

D gene: -
V gene: TRBV15
J gene: TRBJ2-7
clone size: -
CDR3 protein: CATRARVEVAHEQYF
CDR3 DNA: TGTGCCACCAGAGCGAGGGTAGAAGTTGCGCACGAGCAGTACTTC

D gene: TRBD1
V gene: TRBV24-1
J gene: TRBJ2-7
clone size: -
CDR3 protein: CATSGSSGQNYEQYF
CDR3 DNA: TGTGCCACCAGCGGGTCGTCGGGACAGAACTACGAGCAGTACTTC